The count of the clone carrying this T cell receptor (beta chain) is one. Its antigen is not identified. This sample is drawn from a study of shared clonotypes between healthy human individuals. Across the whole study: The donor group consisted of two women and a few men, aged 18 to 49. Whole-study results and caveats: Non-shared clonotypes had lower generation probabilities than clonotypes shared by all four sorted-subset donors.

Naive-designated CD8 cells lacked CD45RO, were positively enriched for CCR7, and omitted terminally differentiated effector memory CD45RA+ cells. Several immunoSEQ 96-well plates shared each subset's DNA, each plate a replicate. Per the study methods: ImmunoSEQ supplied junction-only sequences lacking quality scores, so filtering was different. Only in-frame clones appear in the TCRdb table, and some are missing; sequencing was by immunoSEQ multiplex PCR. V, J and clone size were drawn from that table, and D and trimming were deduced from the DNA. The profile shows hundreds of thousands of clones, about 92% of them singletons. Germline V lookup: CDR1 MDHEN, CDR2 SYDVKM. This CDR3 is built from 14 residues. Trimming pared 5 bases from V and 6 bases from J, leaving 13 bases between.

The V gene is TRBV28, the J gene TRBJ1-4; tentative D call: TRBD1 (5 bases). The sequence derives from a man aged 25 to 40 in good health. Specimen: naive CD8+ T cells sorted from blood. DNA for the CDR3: TGTGCCAGCAGTCGGGGGGACGTGGATGAAAAACTGTTTTTT. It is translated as CASSRGDVDEKLFF.